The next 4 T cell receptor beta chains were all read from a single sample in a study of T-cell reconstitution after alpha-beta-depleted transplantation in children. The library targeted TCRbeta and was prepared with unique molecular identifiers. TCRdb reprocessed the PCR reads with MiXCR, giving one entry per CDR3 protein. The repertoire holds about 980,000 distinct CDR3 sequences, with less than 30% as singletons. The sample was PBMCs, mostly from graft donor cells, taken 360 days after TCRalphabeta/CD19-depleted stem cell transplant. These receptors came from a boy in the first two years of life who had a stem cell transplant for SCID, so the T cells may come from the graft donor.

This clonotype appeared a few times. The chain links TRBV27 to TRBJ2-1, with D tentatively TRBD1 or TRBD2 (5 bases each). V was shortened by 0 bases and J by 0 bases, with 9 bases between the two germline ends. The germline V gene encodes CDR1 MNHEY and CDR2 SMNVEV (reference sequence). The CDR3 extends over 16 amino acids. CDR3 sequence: CASSLSPGSSYNEQFF. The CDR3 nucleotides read TGTGCCAGCAGTTTATCCCCAGGGAGCTCCTACAATGAGCAGTTCTTC.

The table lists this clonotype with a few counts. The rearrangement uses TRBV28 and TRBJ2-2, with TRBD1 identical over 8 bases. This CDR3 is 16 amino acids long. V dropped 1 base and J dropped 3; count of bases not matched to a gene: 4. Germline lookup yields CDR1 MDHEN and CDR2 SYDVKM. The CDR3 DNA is TGTGCCAGCAGTTTATTGGCCAGGGGGCACACCGGGGAGCTGTTTTTT. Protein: CASSLLARGHTGELFF.

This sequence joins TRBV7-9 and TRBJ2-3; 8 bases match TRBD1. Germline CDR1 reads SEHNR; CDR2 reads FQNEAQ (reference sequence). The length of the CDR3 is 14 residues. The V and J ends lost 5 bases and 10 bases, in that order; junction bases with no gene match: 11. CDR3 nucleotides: TGTGCCAGCAGCGCCACTTCGACAGGGGAGGCGCAGTATTTT. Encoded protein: CASSATSTGEAQYF.

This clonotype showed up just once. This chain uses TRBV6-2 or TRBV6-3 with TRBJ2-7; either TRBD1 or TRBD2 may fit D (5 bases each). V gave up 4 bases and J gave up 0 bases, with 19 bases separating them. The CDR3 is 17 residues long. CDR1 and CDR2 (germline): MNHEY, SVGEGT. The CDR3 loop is CASSFRPRDGLSYEQYF. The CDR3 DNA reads TGTGCCAGCAGTTTCCGTCCCCGGGACGGACTCTCCTACGAGCAGTACTTC.